Below, 2 T cell receptor beta chains from the same sample are listed, as sequenced in a study of T cells in Graves' hyperthyroidism and ophthalmopathy. Researchers amplified the TCR beta CDR3 regions from RNA transcripts. Carried out on the TCR CDR3, a first-round RT-PCR used the HTBI primer set. TCRdb re-called the multiplex PCR reads with MiXCR, one entry per CDR3 protein. The table shows roughly 700,000 distinct CDR3 sequences, with roughly 17% occurring only once. Sequencing was carried out using blood. Receptors originate from a man aged 50 or older with Graves' hyperthyroidism.

The chain has TRBV5-1 and TRBJ1-1; TRBD1 matches at 7 bases. Germline V gene data show CDR1 as SGHRS and CDR2 as YFSETQ. The CDR3 is 17 amino acids. V shed 1 base and J 1 base; nucleotides not matched to a gene: 10. CDR3 nucleotides: TGCGCCAGCAGCTTGCTAGCGGGAGGGGGCGGGAACACTGAAGCTTTCTTT. It translates to CASSLLAGGGGNTEAFF.

At least ten counts were recorded for this clonotype. The chain employs TRBV7-3 and TRBJ1-2; possibly TRBD1 for D (6 bases). V lost 3 bases and J lost 7, with 12 bases in between. The CDR3 has 13 amino acids. In germline, CDR1 is SGHTA, CDR2 FQGTGA. The CDR3 reads CASSFSGEGGYTF. In DNA form, the CDR3 reads TGTGCCAGCAGCTTCTCAGGGGAGGGTGGCTACACCTTC.